Shown below are 29 T cell receptor beta chains from a single sample sequenced in a study of T cell responses to AZD1222 COVID-19 vaccine. Sequencing used immunoSEQ multiplex PCR; TCRdb keeps in-frame clones, though not all of them. The sample includes over 150,000 clones, approximately 94% of them seen just once. The sample in question was peripheral blood, obtained 28 days after the second AZD1222 dose. These receptors all stem from an adult who received the AZD1222 COVID-19 vaccine.

The DNA for the CDR3 is TGTGCCAGCAGCGCGGGGGCCACTAATTCACCCCTCCACTTT. This encodes CASSAGATNSPLHF. The gene calls are TRBV11-3 and TRBJ1-6; D possibly corresponds to TRBD1 (6 bases). Between the trimmed V and J ends, which lost 5 bases and 6 bases, there was a span of 11 bases. CDR1 and CDR2 from the germline V gene are SGHNT and YENEEA. This CDR3 is 14 amino acids long.

The V gene is TRBV6-5, the J gene TRBJ2-7, with D possibly being TRBD2 (6 bases). Germline V gives CDR1 MNHEY, CDR2 SVGAGI. Trimming took off 7 bases at V and 5 bases at J, with 15 bases between the two ends. The CDR3 extends over 13 amino acids. The CDR3 DNA reads as TGTGCCAGCATTCGGGAGTTCCTAGACGAGCAGTACTTC. It specifies CASIREFLDEQYF.

This sequence joins TRBV5-1 and TRBJ2-3; D could derive from TRBD1 or TRBD2 (6 bases each). V was cut by 5 bases and J by 3 bases, with 16 bases left in between. The CDR3 runs 15 residues. From germline, CDR1 is SGHRS and CDR2 YFSETQ. In nucleotides, the CDR3 is TGCGCCAGCAGGAGGGCTGGGGGGCCGACAGATACGCAGTATTTT. As protein: CASRRAGGPTDTQYF.

The chain employs TRBV19 and TRBJ2-5; a possible D gene is TRBD1 (6 bases). The CDR3 runs to 13 residues. The germline V gene has CDR1 LNHDA and CDR2 SQIVND (reference sequence). Deletions cut 6 bases from V and 4 bases from J, with 12 bases between. The CDR3 region is CASRGTGRETQYF. The CDR3 nucleotides read TGTGCCAGTAGAGGAACAGGGAGAGAGACCCAGTACTTC.

This chain joins TRBV6-4 and TRBJ2-1; D gene unclear. Trimming stripped 3 bases from V and 0 bases from J, with 9 bases between. Germline-derived CDR1 and CDR2 are MRHNA and SNTAGT. The CDR3 covers 15 residues. CDR3 sequence reads: CASSEGYSSYNEQFF. CDR3 sequence (DNA): TGTGCCAGCAGTGAAGGTTACAGCTCCTACAATGAGCAGTTCTTC.

The rearrangement uses TRBV6-1 and TRBJ1-1; 7 bases are shared with TRBD1. Trimming took 4 bases from V and 6 from J; bases not matched to a gene: 17. Germline V gives CDR1 MNHNS, CDR2 SASEGT. The CDR3 runs 17 residues. CDR3 DNA sequence: TGTGCCAGCAGTGTACTTCCGAGACAGGGTAATAGCGCTGAAGCTTTCTTT. Residues: CASSVLPRQGNSAEAFF.

This clone was observed a single time. The J gene is TRBJ2-7, the V gene TRBV9; D remains unclear. The CDR3 loop spans 15 amino acids. Trimming shortened V by 3 bases and J by 0 bases, and 13 bases separated the two germline ends. CDR1 SGDLS and CDR2 YYNGEE come from the germline V gene. CDR3 sequence reads: CASSAEWGFSYEQYF. The CDR3 nucleotides are TGTGCCAGCAGCGCAGAGTGGGGTTTCTCCTACGAGCAGTACTTC. Supplemented by reference TRBV9 and TRBJ2-7, the full variable domain reads DSGVTQTPKHLITATGQRVTLRCSPRSGDLSVYWYQQSLDQGLQFLIQYYNGEERAKGNILERFSAQQFPDLHSELNLSSLELGDSALYFCASSAEWGFSYEQYFGPGTRLTVT.

This clone was detected a few times. The rearrangement uses TRBV5-4 and TRBJ2-3; D is perhaps TRBD2 (5 bases). The germline V gene has CDR1 SGHNT and CDR2 YYREEE (reference sequence). With 1 base removed from V and 5 bases from J, the gap between germline ends came to 17 bases. The CDR3 spans 16 residues. The CDR3 DNA reads TGTGCCAGCAGCTTGAAGCTAGCCCAATCAAGAGATACGCAGTATTTT. This codes for CASSLKLAQSRDTQYF.

The chain employs TRBV11-3 and TRBJ1-1, with a tentative D call TRBD1 (5 bases). Germline V lookup: CDR1 SGHNT, CDR2 YENEEA. The V end was cut by 2 bases, the J end by 1 base, with 14 bases between. The length of the CDR3 is 16 residues. The CDR3 nucleotides are TGTGCCAGCAGCTTACTGGTGGCAGGGCCGAACACTGAAGCTTTCTTT. It is translated as CASSLLVAGPNTEAFF.

The chain combines TRBV30 with TRBJ2-7; 7 bases map to TRBD1. V lost 2 bases to trimming and J lost 2 bases; unmatched junction nucleotides: 3. The germline gives CDR1 GTSNPN, CDR2 SVGIG (reference sequence). The CDR3 loop spans 13 amino acids. CDR3 nucleotides: TGTGCCTGGAGTATCGGACAGGCCTACGAGCAGTACTTC. The encoded protein is CAWSIGQAYEQYF. The full variable domain, with the rest looked up from reference TRBV30 and TRBJ2-7, is SQTIHQWPATLVQPVGSPLSLECTVEGTSNPNLYWYRQAAGRGLQLLFYSVGIGQISSEVPQNLSASRPQDRQFILSSKKLLLSDSGFYLCAWSIGQAYEQYFGPGTRLTVT.

The chain employs TRBV7-3 and TRBJ1-1; the D is unclear. The germline V gene has CDR1 SGHTA and CDR2 FQGTGA. The CDR3 consists of 13 residues. The germline V and J ends were trimmed by 5 bases and 4 bases, with 11 bases remaining between them. The CDR3 spells CASSPPRFTEAFF. CDR3 bases: TGTGCCAGCAGCCCCCCCAGGTTCACTGAAGCTTTCTTT.

This chain links TRBV5-6 with TRBJ1-2, with D tentatively TRBD1 (5 bases). Per germline, CDR1 SGHDT and CDR2 YYEEEE. The CDR3 spans 14 residues. The V end lost 0 bases, the J end lost 2 bases, and 8 bases lay between the germline ends. CDR3 sequence reads: CASSLGGPNYGYTF. The CDR3 nucleotides are TGTGCCAGCAGCTTGGGGGGACCGAACTATGGCTACACCTTC.

The CDR3 sequence: CASSLGTVEAFF. Written as DNA, the CDR3 is TGTGCCAGCAGCTTAGGCACAGTTGAAGCTTTCTTT. The chain combines TRBV7-9 with TRBJ1-1, with D uncertain. The V end was cut by 1 base, the J end by 7 bases, with 7 bases between. The V gene's germline CDR1 is SEHNR and CDR2 FQNEAQ (reference sequence). CDR3 length: 12 residues.

This chain connects TRBV24-1 to TRBJ1-1; D gene uncertain. V was pared by 0 bases and J by 8 bases, with 6 bases between. The CDR3 is 12 amino acids. CDR1 is KGHDR and CDR2 is SFDVKD in the germline V gene. The CDR3 loop is CATSDLRPEAFF. As DNA, the CDR3 is TGTGCCACCAGTGATTTGCGTCCAGAAGCTTTCTTT.

The V call is TRBV28, the J call TRBJ1-2; 9 bases align to TRBD1. Trimming cost V 5 bases and J 2 bases; bases outside gene matches: 6. The CDR3 totals 15 residues. The germline V gene has CDR1 MDHEN and CDR2 SYDVKM. CDR3 in amino acids: CASSGPGTGNYGYTF. The CDR3, as DNA: TGTGCCAGCAGTGGGCCCGGGACAGGGAACTATGGCTACACCTTC.

The chain combines TRBV25-1 with TRBJ2-2; D ambiguous. The V and J ends lost 0 bases and 6 bases respectively, with 11 bases between them. There are 15 residues in the CDR3. Germline V CDR1 and CDR2: MGHDK, SYGVNS. The CDR3 region has the DNA TGTGCCAGCAGTGAATACGGAGACCCCTCCGGGGAGCTGTTTTTT. Amino acids: CASSEYGDPSGELFF.

The chain carries TRBV6-1 and TRBJ2-3; D uncertain. Germline V gene data show CDR1 as MNHNS and CDR2 as SASEGT. This CDR3 is built from 11 residues. Trimming removed 7 bases from V and 6 bases from J, with 8 bases in between. This chain's CDR3 is CASTSADTQYF. The DNA of the CDR3 is TGTGCCAGCACCTCAGCCGATACGCAGTATTTT.

This clone was detected once. J is TRBJ1-5 and V is TRBV3-1 (or the pseudogene TRBV3-2); D gene unclear. The CDR3 sequence is 13 residues long. The germline V and J ends were trimmed by 5 bases and 2 bases, with 7 bases remaining between them. Per germline, CDR1 LGHDT and CDR2 YNNKEL (reference sequence). The CDR3 loop reads CASSFGGNQPQHF. Written as DNA, the CDR3 is TGTGCCAGCAGCTTCGGCGGCAATCAGCCCCAGCATTTT.

This clone was detected once. The gene calls are TRBV18 and TRBJ1-2; TRBD1 might be the D (6 bases). This CDR3 spans 13 amino acids. The germline V and J ends were trimmed by 2 bases and 6 bases, with 10 bases remaining between them. CDR1 is KGHSH and CDR2 is LQKENI in the germline V gene. CDR3 coding DNA: TGTGCCAGCTCACCAACAGGGATCAATGGCTACACCTTC. Encoded protein: CASSPTGINGYTF.

This clone has only a few counts. The genes are TRBV19 and TRBJ2-2; 8 positions agree with TRBD1. The CDR3 covers 14 residues. CDR1 and CDR2 (germline): LNHDA, SQIVND (reference sequence). V trimming: 6 bases; J trimming: 4 bases; junction bases outside the gene matches: 4. DNA for the CDR3: TGTGCCAGTAGCAAACAGGGGGGCACCGGGGAGCTGTTTTTT. It codes for CASSKQGGTGELFF.

The chain carries TRBV27 and TRBJ2-7; tentatively, D is TRBD2 (5 bases). This CDR3 spans 12 amino acids. The germline V gene has CDR1 MNHEY and CDR2 SMNVEV (reference sequence). V lost 3 bases, J lost 5 bases, and 8 bases lay in between. As DNA, the CDR3 is TGTGCCAGCAGTTTCGCGGGTCACGAGCAGTACTTC. Amino acids: CASSFAGHEQYF.

The genes are TRBV28 and TRBJ2-7; unclear D gene. V was clipped by 4 bases and J by 1 base, with 17 bases between them. Germline loops: CDR1 MDHEN, CDR2 SYDVKM. The CDR3 loop spans 16 amino acids. The CDR3 sequence is CASSSPSDPLSYEQYF. The CDR3 DNA sequence: TGTGCCAGCAGTTCCCCTTCTGACCCGTTATCCTACGAGCAGTACTTC. Filled out from reference TRBV28 and TRBJ2-7, the complete variable domain reads DVKVTQSSRYLVKRTGEKVFLECVQDMDHENMFWYRQDPGLGLRLIYFSYDVKMKEKGDIPEGYSVSREKKERFSLILESASTNQTSMYLCASSSPSDPLSYEQYFGPGTRLTVT.

V is TRBV6-1 and J is TRBJ2-1; 8 bases map to TRBD2. Trimming cost V 1 base and J 6 bases; bases outside gene matches: 8. This CDR3 region has 16 residues. Germline-derived CDR1 and CDR2 are MNHNS and SASEGT. CDR3 nucleotide sequence: TGTGCCAGCAGTGAAGTGGGACTAGAGGGGGGCAATGAGCAGTTCTTC. This translates into CASSEVGLEGGNEQFF.

In DNA, the CDR3 is TGTGCCACCCAGGGTACGGAGTCCAGTTCCTACAATGAGCAGTTCTTC. Amino acids: CATQGTESSSYNEQFF. This chain uses TRBV6-6 with TRBJ2-1, with D perhaps matching TRBD1 (5 bases). Trimming took off 10 bases at V and 1 base at J, with 20 bases between the two ends. The V gene's germline CDR1 is MNHNY and CDR2 SVGAGI (reference sequence). This CDR3 spans 16 amino acids.

The V gene is TRBV19, the J gene TRBJ1-1; no clear D. Germline CDR1 LNHDA, CDR2 SQIVND (reference sequence). The length of the CDR3 is 17 residues. With 6 bases removed from V and 7 bases from J, the gap between germline ends came to 27 bases. CDR3 coding DNA: TGTGCCAGTAGACCCCTTGAGGTATCTGGCGGAACACTTGAAGCTTTCTTT. Its protein product is CASRPLEVSGGTLEAFF.

V and J are TRBV9 and TRBJ1-1, with TRBD1 matching over 7 bases. Trimming took 4 bases from V and 1 from J; bases not matched to a gene: 7. Germline-derived CDR1 and CDR2 are SGDLS and YYNGEE. This CDR3 has 15 residues. The CDR3 DNA is TGTGCCAGCAGCCCAGGGGGGGTTGAGAACACTGAAGCTTTCTTT. The encoded protein is CASSPGGVENTEAFF.

This sequence joins TRBV27 and TRBJ1-1, with D tentatively TRBD1 (6 bases). From germline, CDR1 is MNHEY and CDR2 SMNVEV (reference sequence). This CDR3 contains 13 residues. V was clipped by 4 bases and J by 5 bases, with 11 bases between them. DNA of the CDR3: TGTGCCAGCAGTTGGACAGAAGCGACTGAAGCTTTCTTT. Its translation: CASSWTEATEAFF.

The V and J genes are TRBV13 and TRBJ1-2; 8 nucleotides line up with TRBD1. Germline assignment: CDR1 PRHDT and CDR2 FYEKMQ (reference sequence). The CDR3 extends over 14 amino acids. The ends lost 2 bases at V and 8 bases at J; junction bases unmatched: 7. Here the CDR3 DNA reads TGTGCCAGCAGCTTACCGCAGGGGGCGCTGGGCTACACCTTC. This codes for CASSLPQGALGYTF.

In its sample, this clone was seen once. This chain links TRBV7-9 with TRBJ2-5; TRBD1 matches at 8 bases. Germline V gene data show CDR1 as SEHNR and CDR2 as FQNEAQ (reference sequence). This CDR3 has 14 residues. The V and J ends lost 1 base and 4 bases, in that order; junction bases with no gene match: 2. The CDR3: CASSLDRGVETQYF. In nucleotides, the CDR3 is TGTGCCAGCAGCTTAGACAGGGGGGTAGAGACCCAGTACTTC.